This note documents a single T cell receptor (beta chain) sequence. This clone was counted between two and nine times. Which antigen it targets is not known. No qualities accompany the bases; no much larger clone lies one base away. These data belong to a study of beta chain features in type 1 diabetes (dated by TCRdb to about 2018). Study-level background: Mean age, gender distribution, total cell number and subset yield did not differ between patients and healthy donors. A total of over 90,000,000 sorted cells were examined across all samples, and a strong correlation was observed between cell number per subset and RNA yield. In the study, TCRB repertoires of sorted circulating CD4+ T cell subsets from recently diagnosed type 1 diabetes patients were compared with those of matched healthy donors. Regulatory and stem cell-like memory subsets were obtained from only 8 patients and roughly 8 healthy donors, while naive and central memory subsets were obtained from all 28 donors. Overall results and qualifications from the work: Naive, central memory and regulatory TCRB repertoires appeared more similar among patients than among healthy donors. Type 1 diabetes patients showed a moderate but significant shortening of TCRB CDR3 length in all four CD4+ subsets. Only small numbers of individuals were included in the HLA sub-analyses, which left unresolved whether HLA type had any influence on TCRB rearrangement. At VDJ recombination sites, patients with type 1 diabetes made fewer insertions and deleted more nucleotides, a pattern implying thymic rearrangement abnormalities. Sequencing cDNA rather than genomic DNA could over-represent highly expressing activated cells, although activation and CD3 levels did not differ between groups. Shorter templates might be favored by PCR, yet because patient and control samples were amplified and corrected together, any such skew would affect both groups equally.

From each donor, a single peripheral blood sample of around 120 mL on average was drawn into heparinised tubes. A BD FACSAria II and a panel including CD45RO, CCR7, CD25, CD127, CD95 and CD27 were used to sort naive, central memory, regulatory and stem cell-like memory CD4+ T cells. Purity was above 98% for every sorted population. PBMCs were isolated immediately by Lymphoprep density gradient centrifugation and stained directly without culture. So that batch effects would be minimized, each experiment stained and sorted samples in pairs, pairing one healthy donor with one patient. The entire isolated RNA was reverse transcribed using the High Capacity cDNA Reverse Transcription Kit, and thus expressed TCRB transcripts were sequenced. Deep immunoSEQ sequencing was applied to naive, central memory and regulatory T cell samples, giving an average of roughly 3.3 million total reads per sample. Sorted cells were lysed in RLT buffer and RNA was extracted with DNase-treated RNeasy Micro or Mini kits, depending on cell number. Each cell subset was processed separately to prevent cross-contamination, with patient and healthy donor samples processed together. Using the immunoSEQ multiplex PCR, TCRB sequences were amplified from cDNA into 87-bp fragments spanning the CDR3 region. Amplicons were sequenced on the Illumina HiSeq platform. On the authors' methods: PCR bias was corrected computationally using synthetic template baselines, and reads within Hamming distance 2 were collapsed, with unmergeable singletons discarded. Reads were aligned to IMGT to assign V, D and J genes, CDR3 length, and insertions or deletions at six rearrangement sites. Within each subset, clonotype counts were normalized to the number of sorted cells before true diversity and Gini coefficients were calculated with the tcR R package. The overlap coefficient, calculated on TCRB nucleotide sequences, was used to measure repertoire sharing. As a proxy for the pre-selection repertoire, out-of-frame TCRB sequences from naive cells were analyzed. TCRdb provides this immuneACCESS table in a form limited to in-frame rearrangements. Some clones are lacking; in checked studies, under half of them reflect an unresolved V gene, and why the rest are absent is not known. The V and J calls and clone size are taken from that table; D and trimming were inferred from the DNA. The sample yields hundreds of thousands of clones; about an eighth were counted once. Around 0.022% of the sample is taken by the ten largest.

Sequenced sample: naive CD4+ T cells from blood. What this sample's cell subset or site label stands for: true naive CD4+ T cells. This receptor was obtained from a man between 18 and 35 years old with type 1 diabetes.

The bases are TGTGCCACCAGCAGAGAGGCGGGGGGGACCCAAGAGACCCAGTACTTC. This sequence encodes CATSREAGGTQETQYF. The rearrangement joined TRBV15 to TRBJ2-5; 9 middle bases align to TRBD2. V loses 0 bases at its end and J loses 1 base; junction bases beyond the gene matches: 3. The CDR3, cysteine through phenylalanine, is 16 amino acids long. Only the CDR3 portion is preserved as DNA: 48 bases, with reading frame beginning at the first base. The germline V gene (reference sequence) specifies LNHNV as CDR1 and YYDKDF as CDR2.